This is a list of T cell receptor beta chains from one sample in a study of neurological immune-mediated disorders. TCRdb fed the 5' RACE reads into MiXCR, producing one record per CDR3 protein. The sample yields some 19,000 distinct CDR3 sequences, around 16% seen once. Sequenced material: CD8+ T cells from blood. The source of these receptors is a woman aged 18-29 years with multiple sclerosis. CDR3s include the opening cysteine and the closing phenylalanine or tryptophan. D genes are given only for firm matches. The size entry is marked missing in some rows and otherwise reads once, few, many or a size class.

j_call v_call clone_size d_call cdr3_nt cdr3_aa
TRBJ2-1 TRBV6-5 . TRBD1 TGTGCCAGCAGTTACAGGGGGACAGGCGTCGATGAGCAGTTCTTC CASSYRGTGVDEQFF
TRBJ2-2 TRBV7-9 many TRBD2 TGTGCCAGCAGCCCGACCGGGACTAGGCCCTTCACCGGGGAGCTGTTTTTT CASSPTGTRPFTGELFF
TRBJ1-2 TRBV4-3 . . TGCGCCAGCAGCCAAGACATTGAATTGAGATTCTATGGCTACACCTTC CASSQDIELRFYGYTF
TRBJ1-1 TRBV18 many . TGTGCCAGCTCAGGGGGAGGCACTGAAGCTTTCTTT CASSGGGTEAFF
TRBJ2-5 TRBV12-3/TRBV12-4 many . TGTGCCAGCAGTTTATTTGGTGAGGCGCAGGGACAAGAGACCCAGTACTTC CASSLFGEAQGQETQYF
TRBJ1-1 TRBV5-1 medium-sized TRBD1 TGCGCCAGCAGCTTACCACAGGGGGCTGGGAACGCTGAAGCTTTCTTT CASSLPQGAGNAEAFF
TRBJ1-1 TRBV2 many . TGTGCCAGCAGTTACTCCAGGAACACTGAAGCTTTCTTT CASSYSRNTEAFF
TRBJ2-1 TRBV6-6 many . TGTGCCAGCAATCCCTATTCCTACAATGAGCAGTTCTTC CASNPYSYNEQFF
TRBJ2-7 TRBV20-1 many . TGCAGTGCTAGATCCGGGAGCTACGAGCAGTACTTC CSARSGSYEQYF
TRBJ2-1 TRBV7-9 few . TGTGCCAGCACCTATGGGGACTTCTACAATGAGCAGTTCTTC CASTYGDFYNEQFF
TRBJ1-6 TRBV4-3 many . TGCGCCAGCAGCCAAGATTGGGCGCAGAGAAATTCACCCCTCCACTTT CASSQDWAQRNSPLHF
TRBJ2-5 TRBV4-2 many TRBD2 TGTGCCAGCAGCCAAGAGGCTAGCGGGGGGCGAGAGACCCAGTACTTC CASSQEASGGRETQYF
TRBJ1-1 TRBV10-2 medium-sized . TGCGCCAGCAGTGGGATCGGGGATGAAGCTTTCTTT CASSGIGDEAFF
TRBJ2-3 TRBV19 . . TGTGCCAGTAGTATTTCGCTTCTTCGGACAGATACGCAGTATTTT CASSISLLRTDTQYF
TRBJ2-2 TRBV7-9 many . TGTGCCAGCAGTGGGGGAGAGCTGTTTTTT CASSGGELFF
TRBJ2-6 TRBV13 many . TGTGCCAGCAGCTTAGTGGCAAGCTTTGGGTCTGGGGCCAACGTCCTGACTTTC CASSLVASFGSGANVLTF
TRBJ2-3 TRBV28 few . TGTGCCAGCAGGGGGCCGCGCCGATACCCGGGAGATACGCAGTATTTT CASRGPRRYPGDTQYF
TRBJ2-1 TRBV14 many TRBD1 TGTGCCAGCAGCCTGCACAGGACAGGGAATGAGCAGTTCTTC CASSLHRTGNEQFF
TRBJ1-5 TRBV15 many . TGTGCCACCAGCAGAGGTGCCGCCCCAGACAATCAGCCCCAGCATTTT CATSRGAAPDNQPQHF
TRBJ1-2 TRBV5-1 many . TGCGCCAGCAGCTTGGTGGAAGGCTATGGCTACACCTTC CASSLVEGYGYTF
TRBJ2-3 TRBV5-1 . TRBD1 TGCGCCAGCAGCTACCGACAGGGTCAAGATACGCAGTATTTT CASSYRQGQDTQYF
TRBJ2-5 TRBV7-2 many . TGTGCCAGCACCCGAGTTTTGGGCGGGCAAGAGACCCAGTACTTC CASTRVLGGQETQYF
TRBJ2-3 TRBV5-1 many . TGCGCCAGCAGCTTTGAGCGCACAGATACGCAGTATTTT CASSFERTDTQYF
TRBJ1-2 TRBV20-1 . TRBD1 TGCAGTGCAAAGATGGACAGGGTCTATGGCTACACCTTC CSAKMDRVYGYTF
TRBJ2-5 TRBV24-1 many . TGTGCCACCAGTGATCCCTTAGAGACGACCCAAGAGACCCAGTACTTC CATSDPLETTQETQYF
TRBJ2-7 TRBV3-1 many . TGTGCCAGCAGCCCCGACCTCGGTGAGCAGTACTTC CASSPDLGEQYF
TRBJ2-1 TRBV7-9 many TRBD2 TGTGCCAGCAGCTTCGTACTCGGGACTAGCGGGATCAGGGAGCAGTTCTTC CASSFVLGTSGIREQFF
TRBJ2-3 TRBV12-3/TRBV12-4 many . TGTGCCAGCAGTTTATCCGGCGGGACTAGCACAGATACGCAGTATTTT CASSLSGGTSTDTQYF
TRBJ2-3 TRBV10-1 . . TGCGCCAGCAGTGAAAGACCCTACGGGGATACGCAGTATTTT CASSERPYGDTQYF
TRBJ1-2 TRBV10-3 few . TGTGCCATCATGGGAGATGGCTACACCTTC CAIMGDGYTF
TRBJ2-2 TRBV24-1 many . TGTGCCACCATGTCACCGGATGGATGGTACGGGGAGCTGTTTTTT CATMSPDGWYGELFF
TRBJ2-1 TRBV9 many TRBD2 TGTGCCAGCAGCGTGTTCGACCTAGCGGGAGTAGAGAATGAGCAGTTCTTC CASSVFDLAGVENEQFF
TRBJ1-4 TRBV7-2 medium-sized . TGTGCCAGCAGCTTAGATGGCGTCTGGGGGGGAACTAATGAAAAACTGTTTTTT CASSLDGVWGGTNEKLFF
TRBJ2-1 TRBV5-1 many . TGCGCCAGCAGCTTGGAAGGTATCGCCGACGATGAGCAGTTCTTC CASSLEGIADDEQFF
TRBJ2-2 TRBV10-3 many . TGTGCCATCAGTGACAGGCTCGACACCGGGGAGCTGTTTTTT CAISDRLDTGELFF
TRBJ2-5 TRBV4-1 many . TGCGCCAGCAGCCAAGATCCCGCGGCCCCCGGGGCCGAGACCCAGTACTTC CASSQDPAAPGAETQYF
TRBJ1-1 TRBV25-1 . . TGTGCCAGCAGCCGGGGGCCGGGTGCTTTCTTT CASSRGPGAFF
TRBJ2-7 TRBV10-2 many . TGCGCCAGCAGTGAAGGCTACGGGCAGTACTTC CASSEGYGQYF
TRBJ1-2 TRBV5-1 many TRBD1 TGCGCCAGCAGCTCCGCGCACGAAAACAGGGGCGAAAACTATGGCTACACCTTC CASSSAHENRGENYGYTF
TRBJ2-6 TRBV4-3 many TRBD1 TGCGCCAGCAGCCAAGATCCAGGGGGCTCTGGGGCCAACGTCCTGACTTTC CASSQDPGGSGANVLTF
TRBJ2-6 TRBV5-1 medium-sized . TGCGCCAGCAGCTTTTTAGGGGCCAACGTCCTGACTTTC CASSFLGANVLTF
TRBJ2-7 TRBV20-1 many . TGCAGTGCTAGAGGGGTCCTCCTGAGCTCCTACGAGCAGTACTTC CSARGVLLSSYEQYF
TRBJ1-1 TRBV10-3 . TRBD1 TGTGCCATCGGGACAGGGGGCGAAGGAACTGAAGCTTTCTTT CAIGTGGEGTEAFF
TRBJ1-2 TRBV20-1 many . TGCAGTGCTAGAGATACACGAGCCACTGCTAACTATGGCTACACCTTC CSARDTRATANYGYTF
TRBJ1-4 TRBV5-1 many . TGCGCCAGCACCAATTTTCCCGCGGATTCTAATGAAAAACTGTTTTTT CASTNFPADSNEKLFF
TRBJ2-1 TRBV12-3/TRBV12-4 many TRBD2 TGTGCCAGCAGTTTAAGCGGGGGGGCATACAATGAGCAGTTCTTC CASSLSGGAYNEQFF
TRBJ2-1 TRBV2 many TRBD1 TGTGCCAGCAGTGGGAATCCGGGACAGGGTTTCAATGAGCAGTTCTTC CASSGNPGQGFNEQFF
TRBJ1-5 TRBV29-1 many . TGCAGCGTTGAATTTGGTCCTAAGAGACGGCAGCCCCAGCATTTT CSVEFGPKRRQPQHF
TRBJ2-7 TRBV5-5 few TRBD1 TGTGCCAGCAGCTTGCCCCGGGACAGGGGCGAGCAGTACTTC CASSLPRDRGEQYF